The present entry profiles one T cell receptor beta chain with its context. No antigen is known for it. The J segment lost 1 base and the V segment lost 6 bases, leaving 3 bases of the junction unmatched. Germline CDR1 and CDR2: ENHRY and SYGVKD. The CDR3 spans 15 residues. The data are from a study of CD8 T cells in ankylosing spondylitis. Findings of the study overall: Ankylosing spondylitis blood appeared to be characterized by a TCR beta motif of eight highly homologous variants.

TCRdb itself ran the 5' RACE reads through MiXCR, one entry per CDR3 protein. The table lists 340,000 or so distinct CDR3 sequences, 14% to 15% of them singletons. The genes are TRBV10-3 and TRBJ2-7, with TRBD2 matching over 13 bases. The specimen was blood, either unsorted or a sorted T cell fraction (not recorded which). This clonotype was obtained from a male donor with ankylosing spondylitis or in good health (not recorded which). The CDR3 DNA is TGTGCCATCAGCGGGGGACTAGCGGGATCCTACGAGCAGTACTTC. Translation: CAISGGLAGSYEQYF.